This TCR beta chain was profiled in a study of CD8 T cells in Susac syndrome. cDNA came from roughly 0.47 to 1 ug RNA primed by random hexamers. From the immunoSEQ multiplex PCR reads, TCRdb called clonotypes with MiXCR, one entry per CDR3 protein. The sample lists 160,000 or so distinct CDR3 sequences; around 96% were seen once. The CDR3 has 15 residues. This sequence was found in a human donor with Susac syndrome. What was sequenced was CD4+ T cells from PBMCs. The gene calls are TRBV21-1 and TRBJ1-5; TRBD1 was called by the table and not checked on the DNA. TRBV21-1 is tagged as a pseudogene. CDR3 nucleotide sequence: TGTGCCAGCAGCTCCTGTGACAGGGAAGCCACTCCCCAGCATTTT. Translation gives CASSSCDREATPQHF.